The clone carrying this TCR beta chain showed up just once. Its antigen is currently unknown. The CDR3 runs 14 residues. Germline CDR1 reads SNHLY; CDR2 reads FYNNEI. The ends were cut back, 6 bases at V and 2 bases at J, with 13 bases in the middle. This sample was taken from a study of CD8+CD57+ T cells in acquired aplastic anemia. For the study at large: Roughly 3 ug was the average amount of DNA from sorted CD4+ and CD8+ cells. Researchers reported that healthy donors averaged about 11 million reads for CD4+ cells.

Genomic DNA templated the TCR beta VDJ and CDR3 profiling. A single record per CDR3 protein comes from TCRdb applying MiXCR to the reads. This table has some 82,000 distinct CDR3 sequences, under 50% appearing once. Whole-study results and caveats: Significance was not reached for CD8+ Simpson's diversity between patients and controls.

This TCR derives from a human donor in good health, serving as a control. Input material: sorted CD4+, CD8+, or CD8+CD57+ T cells (not recorded which) from PBMCs. The chain has TRBV2 and TRBJ1-2; D gene ambiguous. CDR3 protein: CASRASGANYGYTF. CDR3 sequence (DNA): TGTGCCAGCAGAGCCTCGGGTGCCAACTATGGCTACACCTTC.